This TCR beta chain was observed in a study of molecular identifiers for immune sequencing clone quantification. Study-wide findings and caveats: In naive cells, under 1% of molecules belonged to clones above 20 RNA copies, against over 97% in effector cells.

The ends lost 8 bases at V and 4 bases at J; junction bases unmatched: 5. The CDR3 extends over 13 amino acids. Germline assignment: CDR1 SNHLY and CDR2 FYNNEI. This clonotype occurred a few times. The antigen remains unidentified. Based on a CD8+CD4-CCR7+CD45RA+ profile, naive CD8 T cells were sorted. TCRdb re-called the PCR reads with MiXCR, one entry per CDR3 protein. The table records tens of thousands of distinct CDR3 sequences, roughly a fifth of them present only once. Sequencing input: naive CD8+ T cells from blood, with Jurkat cell RNA spiked in. Regarding subset: FACS-sorted CD8+CD4-CCR7+CD45RA+ naive T cells. This clonotype was sampled from a human donor in good health. Some libraries in this study had Jurkat cell RNA spiked in. The V call is TRBV2, the J call TRBJ2-1; 7 nucleotides align to TRBD2. CDR3 sequence: CASDRGDYNEQFF. CDR3 in DNA: TGTGCCAGCGACCGGGGGGATTACAATGAGCAGTTCTTC.